These 2 T cell receptor beta chains were all obtained from the same sample, sequenced in a study of cytomegalovirus exposure and HLA in healthy donors. The study ran its PCR with 60 Vbeta and 13 Jbeta primers. Sequenced by immunoSEQ multiplex PCR; TCRdb stores in-frame clones only, minus some. The profile shows some 170,000 clones, 75% to 80% of them singletons. Specimen: PBMCs. The receptors come from a man aged 35 to 55 in good health and CMV-seropositive.

J is TRBJ1-1 and V is TRBV27, with D hard to call. The V end was cut by 8 bases, the J end by 1 base, with 14 bases between. Germline V gene data show CDR1 as MNHEY and CDR2 as SMNVEV (reference sequence). This CDR3 has 14 residues. CDR3 bases: TGTGCCAGCGCATTCCGGGCGGGGAACACTGAAGCTTTCTTT. This codes for CASAFRAGNTEAFF.

The V and J genes are TRBV18 and TRBJ1-5; 8 bases are a match to TRBD1. Germline V gene data show CDR1 as KGHSH and CDR2 as LQKENI. CDR3 length: 16 residues. The V and J ends lost 1 base and 7 bases, in that order; junction bases with no gene match: 9. In DNA, the CDR3 is TGTGCCAGCTCACCACGTGTCGAACAGGGGGGACAGCCCCAGCATTTT. This translates into CASSPRVEQGGQPQHF.